The 26 T cell receptor beta chains below come from one sample, sequenced in a study of cytomegalovirus exposure and HLA in healthy donors. A multiplex PCR was run with 60 Vbeta primers and 13 Jbeta primers. The protocol was immunoSEQ multiplex PCR, while the TCRdb copy is restricted to in-frame clones and leaves out a portion. The profile shows fewer than 200,000 clones, roughly 87% of them singletons. Material for sequencing was PBMCs. These receptors all come from a girl in the first two years of life in good health and CMV-seronegative.

Remarks on this clone: The sample has other DNA sequences that encode this CDR3 too. The rearrangement links TRBV28 to TRBJ1-1; D gene uncertain. Germline CDR1 reads MDHEN; CDR2 reads SYDVKM. CDR3 size: 13 residues. Trimming left V 3 bases short and J 0 bases short, with 5 bases between. Here the CDR3 DNA reads TGTGCCAGCAGTTTTCTCGTGAACACTGAAGCTTTCTTT. This sequence encodes CASSFLVNTEAFF.

To note about this clone: The identical CDR3 is also encoded by other nucleotide sequences in the sample. Written as DNA, the CDR3 is TGCGCCAGCAGCTTGGACAGGAACCAGCCCCAGCATTTT. It yields the protein CASSLDRNQPQHF. V is TRBV5-1 and J is TRBJ1-5; maybe TRBD1 (5 bases). V was clipped by 0 bases and J by 7 bases, with 8 bases between them. Germline V CDR1 and CDR2: SGHRS, YFSETQ. The length of the CDR3 is 13 residues. The full variable domain, rest sourced from reference TRBV5-1 and TRBJ1-5, is KAGVTQTPRYLIKTRGQQVTLSCSPISGHRSVSWYQQTPGQGLQFLFEYFSETQRNKGNFPGRFSGRQFSNSRSEMNVSTLELGDSALYLCASSLDRNQPQHFGDGTRLSIL.

This clone was seen a single time. The chain has TRBV6-1 and TRBJ1-6; 7 bases agree with TRBD1. V dropped 4 bases and J dropped 3; count of bases not matched to a gene: 6. The CDR3 is made up of 16 amino acids. CDR1 is MNHNS, CDR2 SASEGT, per germline. CDR3: CASSVRRQGYNSPLHF. Here the CDR3 DNA reads TGTGCCAGCAGTGTTCGCCGACAGGGCTATAATTCACCCCTCCACTTT.

V and J are TRBV9 and TRBJ2-1; D unclear. CDR1 SGDLS and CDR2 YYNGEE come from the germline V gene. This CDR3 is built from 15 residues. V dropped 3 bases and J dropped 2 bases, with 12 bases sitting between them. CDR3 in amino acids: CASSAPPSTYNEQFF. DNA for the CDR3: TGTGCCAGCAGCGCTCCTCCCTCTACCTACAATGAGCAGTTCTTC.

Regarding this clone: One junction end disagrees with the germline gene, perhaps due to a read error. The gene calls are TRBV7-9 and TRBJ1-3; D ambiguous. The CDR3 runs to 18 residues. CDR1 and CDR2 (germline): SEHNR, FQNEAQ (reference sequence). CDR3 bases: TGTTCCAGCAGCTTTTTTGAGGGAACCTCGAACTCTGGAAACACCATATATTTT. The encoded protein is CSSSFFEGTSNSGNTIYF.

The chain's CDR3 is CASSFRGNTEAFF. The DNA for the CDR3 is TGTGCCAGCAGCTTCCGGGGGAACACTGAAGCTTTCTTT. The chain recombines TRBV5-4 with TRBJ1-1; D is ambiguous. The length of the CDR3 is 13 residues. Germline CDR1 is SGHNT and CDR2 is YYREEE (reference sequence). V lost 2 bases, J lost 1 base, and 6 bases lay in between.

The V and J genes are TRBV27 and TRBJ2-1; 8 nucleotides align to TRBD2. V lost 5 bases to trimming and J lost 4 bases; unmatched junction nucleotides: 10. Germline CDR1 MNHEY, CDR2 SMNVEV (reference sequence). The length of the CDR3 is 16 residues. CDR3 amino acids: CASSPIPSGFYNEQFF. The CDR3 DNA sequence: TGTGCCAGCAGTCCCATCCCTAGCGGGTTTTACAATGAGCAGTTCTTC.

The chain couples TRBV6-5 to TRBJ1-2; 12 bases agree with TRBD1. Germline lookup yields CDR1 MNHEY and CDR2 SVGAGI. This CDR3 has 15 amino acids. V was clipped by 0 bases and J by 8 bases; unmatched bases: 4. This CDR3 reads CASSYSGQGAEGYTF. In nucleotides, the CDR3 is TGTGCCAGCAGTTACTCGGGACAGGGGGCGGAAGGCTACACCTTC.

The chain couples TRBV13 to TRBJ1-5, with D possibly matching TRBD1 (6 bases). Per germline, CDR1 PRHDT and CDR2 FYEKMQ (reference sequence). Trimming removed 5 bases from V and 4 bases from J, with 15 bases in between. The CDR3 has 15 amino acids. CDR3 sequence: CASSRRRTGNQPQHF. In DNA form, the CDR3 reads TGTGCCAGCAGCCGCCGGCGCACAGGGAATCAGCCCCAGCATTTT.

The V call is TRBV7-2, the J call TRBJ1-1, with 9 bases matching TRBD1. Germline CDR1 SGHTA, CDR2 FQGNSA. The junction had 3 bases not matched to a gene; V was cut back by 1 base and J by 6 bases. The CDR3 loop spans 14 amino acids. CDR3 nucleotides: TGTGCCAGCAGCTTAGACAGGGGGCGTGCTGAAGCTTTCTTT. This codes for CASSLDRGRAEAFF.

The chain has TRBV30 and TRBJ2-5, with D perhaps matching TRBD1 (5 bases). The CDR3 covers 13 residues. Looked up from germline, CDR1 is GTSNPN and CDR2 is SVGIG (reference sequence). V lost 6 bases and J lost 1, with 12 bases in between. The CDR3 region is CACTQGSQETQYF. The CDR3 coding sequence is TGTGCCTGCACGCAGGGAAGCCAAGAGACCCAGTACTTC.

This clone appeared a few times. The gene calls are TRBV7-5 and TRBJ2-7; the table calls TRBD2, which could not be checked here. TRBV7-5 is given as a pseudogene. The CDR3 consists of 14 residues. CDR3 DNA: TGTGCCAGAAGCTTCTCCACCGGAGGGTACGAGCAGTACTTC. As protein: CARSFSTGGYEQYF.

The chain couples TRBV27 to TRBJ2-3; 13 bases fit TRBD2. From germline, CDR1 is MNHEY and CDR2 SMNVEV (reference sequence). This CDR3 region has 14 residues. With V trimmed by 7 bases and J by 8 bases, 6 bases remained unmatched. The CDR3: CASIRLAGGGTQYF. The CDR3 DNA follows: TGTGCCAGCATTCGACTAGCGGGAGGAGGTACGCAGTATTTT.

V usage is TRBV6-1 and J usage is TRBJ2-4; D may be TRBD1 (6 bases). Germline CDR1 is MNHNS and CDR2 is SASEGT. CDR3 size: 15 residues. Trimming shortened V by 8 bases and J by 0 bases, and 14 bases separated the two germline ends. The DNA for the CDR3 is TGTGCCAGCGAAAGGGGGTCCCTAGCCAAAAACATTCAGTACTTC. Its translation: CASERGSLAKNIQYF.

V usage is TRBV4-1 and J usage is TRBJ1-5; D is unclear. The CDR3 sequence is 16 residues long. Germline values: CDR1 MGHRA, CDR2 YSYEKL. The V and J ends lost 0 bases and 2 bases respectively, with 11 bases between them. The CDR3 here is CASSQDRSVGNQPQHF. DNA of the CDR3: TGCGCCAGCAGCCAAGATCGGTCGGTGGGCAATCAGCCCCAGCATTTT.

The chain joins TRBV11-2 to TRBJ2-1; no definite D call. Per germline, CDR1 SGHAT and CDR2 FQNNGV. Trimming removed 2 bases at V and 9 bases at J, with 8 bases between. This CDR3 spans 12 amino acids. Here the CDR3 DNA reads TGTGCCAGCAGCTTACTCTCGGGTGAGCAGTTCTTC. This gives the protein CASSLLSGEQFF.

This chain joins TRBV4-3 and TRBJ2-7; D might be TRBD2 (5 bases). This CDR3 is built from 15 residues. Looked up from germline, CDR1 is LGHNA and CDR2 is YSLEER. The V end was cut by 1 base, the J end by 2 bases, with 12 bases between. CDR3 DNA: TGCGCCAGCAGCCAAGTTCGGACGGGGACCTACGAGCAGTACTTC. This codes for CASSQVRTGTYEQYF.

V gene TRBV30 combines with J gene TRBJ1-2; D unclear. The CDR3 spans 12 residues. V was cut by 7 bases and J by 9 bases, with 18 bases left in between. CDR1 and CDR2 from the germline V gene are GTSNPN and SVGIG (reference sequence). The CDR3 reads CAYELNEPRYTF. CDR3 DNA: TGTGCCTACGAATTGAACGAGCCACGCTACACCTTC.

The rearrangement links TRBV4-1 to TRBJ2-5, with D maybe TRBD1 (6 bases). Trimming stripped 3 bases from V and 4 bases from J, with 9 bases between. Germline-derived CDR1 and CDR2 are MGHRA and YSYEKL. CDR3 length: 13 residues. The CDR3 region is CASSHLDRETQYF. Written as DNA, the CDR3 is TGCGCCAGCAGCCACTTGGACAGAGAGACCCAGTACTTC.

DNA of the CDR3: TGCGCCAGCAGCCAAGAGGACATCGCTAACTATGGCTACACCTTC. Amino acids: CASSQEDIANYGYTF. V gene TRBV4-1 combines with J gene TRBJ1-2, with TRBD1 as a possible D gene (5 bases). The V end was cut by 0 bases, the J end by 0 bases, with 8 bases between. This CDR3 is 15 amino acids long. Germline V CDR1 and CDR2: MGHRA, YSYEKL.

This chain uses TRBV5-1 with TRBJ2-5; 7 bases line up with TRBD2. V shed 0 bases and J 5 bases; nucleotides not matched to a gene: 7. The CDR3 runs 15 residues. Germline loops: CDR1 SGHRS, CDR2 YFSETQ. The CDR3 sequence: CASSLVGQGGETQYF. CDR3 sequence (DNA): TGCGCCAGCAGCTTGGTCGGGCAGGGAGGGGAGACCCAGTACTTC.

The rearrangement links TRBV7-9 to TRBJ1-4; 8 bases line up with TRBD1. Germline trimming cut 0 bases from V and 8 bases from J; bases unmatched to any gene: 5. Germline CDR1 is SEHNR and CDR2 is FQNEAQ (reference sequence). The length of the CDR3 is 15 residues. The CDR3 DNA reads TGTGCCAGCAGCTTAGCCCCGACAGGGGAAGAAAAACTGTTTTTT. Translated, it gives CASSLAPTGEEKLFF.

As concerns this clone: The sample holds other DNA sequences that translate to the same CDR3. The J gene is TRBJ2-7, the V gene TRBV30; maybe TRBD1 (5 bases). V lost 4 bases and J lost 4, with 8 bases in between. The CDR3 covers 11 residues. Per germline, CDR1 GTSNPN and CDR2 SVGIG (reference sequence). The DNA of the CDR3 is TGTGCCTGGACCCAGGGATACGAGCAGTACTTC. Protein: CAWTQGYEQYF.

The V and J genes are TRBV5-5 and TRBJ1-4; D possibly corresponds to TRBD1 (6 bases). Germline V gene data show CDR1 as SGHKS and CDR2 as YYEKEE (reference sequence). The CDR3 spans 17 residues. Trimming left V 0 bases short and J 8 bases short, with 20 bases between. The CDR3 bases are TGTGCCAGCAGCTTGGACCACCAGGGGCTAGGTGGAGAAAAACTGTTTTTT. Translated: CASSLDHQGLGGEKLFF.

The V gene is TRBV27, the J gene TRBJ2-7; D call uncertain. This CDR3 comprises 13 residues. From germline, CDR1 is MNHEY and CDR2 SMNVEV (reference sequence). V dropped 3 bases and J dropped 3 bases, with 9 bases sitting between them. The CDR3 here is CASSFGPGYEQYF. CDR3 sequence (DNA): TGTGCCAGCAGTTTCGGCCCGGGCTACGAGCAGTACTTC.

The chain employs TRBV27 and TRBJ2-5, with 7 positions matching TRBD1. Per germline, CDR1 MNHEY and CDR2 SMNVEV (reference sequence). This CDR3 is built from 16 residues. The ends lost 6 bases at V and 1 base at J; junction bases unmatched: 11. The CDR3 reads CASSLTGYEGQETQYF. CDR3 bases: TGTGCCAGCAGCCTGACAGGGTATGAGGGCCAAGAGACCCAGTACTTC.